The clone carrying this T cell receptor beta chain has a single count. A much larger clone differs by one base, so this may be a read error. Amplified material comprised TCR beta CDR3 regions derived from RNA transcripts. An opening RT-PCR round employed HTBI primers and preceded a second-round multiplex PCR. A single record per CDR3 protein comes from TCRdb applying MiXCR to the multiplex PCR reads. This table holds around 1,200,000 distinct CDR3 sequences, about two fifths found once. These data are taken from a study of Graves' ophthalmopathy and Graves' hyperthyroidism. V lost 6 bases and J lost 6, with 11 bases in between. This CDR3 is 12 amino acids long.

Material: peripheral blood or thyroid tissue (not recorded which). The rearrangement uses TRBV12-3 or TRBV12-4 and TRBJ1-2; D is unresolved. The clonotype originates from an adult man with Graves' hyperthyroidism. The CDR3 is CASRPRRDGYTF. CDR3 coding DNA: TGTGCCAGCAGACCGCGTCGGGATGGCTACACCTTC.